Presented here are 12 T cell receptor beta chains from one specimen sequenced in a study of shared clonotypes between healthy human individuals. CD45RO-negative cells were positively selected for CCR7, leaving out terminally differentiated effector memory CD45RA+ cells. The assay was immunoSEQ multiplex PCR, and TCRdb's table has in-frame clones only and misses some. The sample yields 550,000 to 750,000 clones, around 92% seen once. The sequenced material came from naive CD8+ T cells sorted from blood. The receptors here all came from a man aged 30 to 45 in good health.

CDR3 residues: CASRADTNTEAFF. The CDR3 DNA follows: TGCGCCAGCAGGGCCGACACTAACACTGAAGCTTTCTTT. The gene calls are TRBV5-1 and TRBJ1-1; the D is unclear. The germline gives CDR1 SGHRS, CDR2 YFSETQ. V lost 5 bases, J lost 2 bases, and 10 bases lay in between. The CDR3 length is 13 residues.

V and J are TRBV7-9 and TRBJ1-2; no reliable D call. The CDR3 extends over 13 amino acids. Germline CDR1 SEHNR, CDR2 FQNEAQ (reference sequence). The V and J ends lost 5 bases and 0 bases respectively, with 7 bases between them. Here the CDR3 DNA reads TGTGCCAGCAGCCAGATACCTAACTATGGCTACACCTTC. Amino acids: CASSQIPNYGYTF.

This chain connects TRBV7-9 to TRBJ2-7; tentatively, D is TRBD1 (6 bases). V lost 1 base to trimming and J lost 0 bases, with 7 bases between them. CDR1 is SEHNR and CDR2 is FQNEAQ in the germline V gene (reference sequence). The CDR3 is 14 amino acids. The CDR3 here is CASSLGTASYEQYF. DNA of the CDR3: TGTGCCAGCAGCTTAGGGACAGCCTCCTACGAGCAGTACTTC.

This rearrangement joins TRBV2 to TRBJ2-5, with a weak D call TRBD2 (5 bases). Per germline, CDR1 SNHLY and CDR2 FYNNEI. The CDR3 is made up of 16 amino acids. V shed 0 bases and J shed 4 bases, with 15 bases lying between them. The CDR3 is CASSEALGGLGETQYF. CDR3 nucleotides: TGTGCCAGCAGTGAAGCGCTTGGAGGCCTCGGAGAGACCCAGTACTTC.

This chain joins TRBV7-9 and TRBJ1-1; D call uncertain. Deletions cut 3 bases from V and 6 bases from J, with 14 bases between. CDR1 SEHNR and CDR2 FQNEAQ come from the germline V gene (reference sequence). The CDR3 spans 14 residues. This CDR3 is CASSFLAQAPEAFF. The CDR3 DNA is TGTGCCAGCAGCTTTCTGGCCCAGGCCCCTGAAGCTTTCTTT.

The rearrangement links TRBV7-8 to TRBJ1-2, with TRBD1 identical over 8 bases. Germline CDR1 is SGHVS and CDR2 is FQNEAQ. V lost 5 bases to trimming and J lost 2 bases; unmatched junction nucleotides: 22. CDR3 size: 20 residues. The CDR3 DNA follows: TGTGCCAGCAGCCCTTCGTATTCGGGACAGGCCATAAGCGCCAACTATGGCTACACCTTC. Residues: CASSPSYSGQAISANYGYTF.

The chain recombines TRBV6-5 with TRBJ1-1; a weak D match, TRBD1 (6 bases). The CDR3 is made up of 13 amino acids. Per germline, CDR1 MNHEY and CDR2 SVGAGI. Deletions cut 8 bases from V and 4 bases from J, with 14 bases between. The CDR3 loop is CASQIGGVTEAFF. CDR3 nucleotides: TGTGCCAGCCAAATAGGGGGGGTCACTGAAGCTTTCTTT.

The chain has TRBV30 and TRBJ2-6; D remains unclear. Germline loops: CDR1 GTSNPN, CDR2 SVGIG (reference sequence). There are 14 residues in the CDR3. Trimming stripped 0 bases from V and 0 bases from J, with 3 bases between. The DNA of the CDR3 is TGTGCCTGGAGTGTAAGCTCTGGGGCCAACGTCCTGACTTTC. It codes for CAWSVSSGANVLTF.

V and J are TRBV28 and TRBJ2-7, with 13 positions matching TRBD2. The CDR3 has 19 amino acids. Germline-derived CDR1 and CDR2 are MDHEN and SYDVKM. The ends lost 3 bases at V and 0 bases at J; junction bases unmatched: 11. CDR3 coding DNA: TGTGCCAGCAGTTTCCCACAGGGGACTAGCGGGAAATACTCCTACGAGCAGTACTTC. Protein: CASSFPQGTSGKYSYEQYF.

The genes are TRBV11-2 and TRBJ2-7, with D perhaps TRBD2 (6 bases). The V gene lost 1 base and the J gene lost 5 bases, with 15 bases spanning the gap. From germline, CDR1 is SGHAT and CDR2 FQNNGV. CDR3 size: 15 residues. CDR3 nucleotides: TGTGCCAGCAGCTTAGTTGGGGGGACCCCGGACGAGCAGTACTTC. Translation: CASSLVGGTPDEQYF.

Worth noting for this clone: Other DNA variants within this sample encode the same CDR3. In DNA form, the CDR3 reads TGTGCCAGCAGCCCCGGGGGACCATCCTACGAGCAGTACTTC. Translating gives CASSPGGPSYEQYF. The chain links TRBV7-9 to TRBJ2-7; D is possibly TRBD2 (6 bases). V shed 5 bases and J shed 1 base, with 12 bases lying between them. This CDR3 has 14 residues. Germline V CDR1 and CDR2: SEHNR, FQNEAQ (reference sequence).

This clone was counted between two and nine times. J is TRBJ1-2 and V is TRBV29-1; TRBD1 agrees at 9 bases. V was clipped by 1 base and J by 5 bases; unmatched bases: 2. This CDR3 comprises 13 residues. CDR1 is SQVTM, CDR2 ANQGSEA, per germline. Written as DNA, the CDR3 is TGCAGCGTTGAAGTGGACAGGGGTTATGGCTACACCTTC. This gives the protein CSVEVDRGYGYTF.